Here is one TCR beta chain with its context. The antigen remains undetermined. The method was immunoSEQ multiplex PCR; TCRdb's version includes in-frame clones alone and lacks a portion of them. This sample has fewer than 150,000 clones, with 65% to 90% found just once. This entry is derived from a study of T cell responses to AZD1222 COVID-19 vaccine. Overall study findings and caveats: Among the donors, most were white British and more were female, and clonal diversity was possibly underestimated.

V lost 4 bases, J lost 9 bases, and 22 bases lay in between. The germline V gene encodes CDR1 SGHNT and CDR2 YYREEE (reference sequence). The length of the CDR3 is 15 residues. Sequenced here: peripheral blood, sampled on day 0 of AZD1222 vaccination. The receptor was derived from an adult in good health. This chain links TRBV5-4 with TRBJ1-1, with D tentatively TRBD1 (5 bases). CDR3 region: CASSLRPPEGSQAFF. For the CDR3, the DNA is TGTGCCAGCAGCCTAAGGCCCCCTGAGGGGTCTCAAGCTTTCTTT.